The subject of this entry is one T cell receptor beta chain. The antigen this receptor binds is unknown. No much larger clone is present one base from it, and per-base qualities are unavailable. Libraries came from the immunoSEQ multiplex PCR assay. The study's own analysis went as follows. To diagnose cytomegalovirus status from the catalog of TCR beta chain sequences, a statistical classification framework was built. What TCRdb holds here is the immuneACCESS table cut down to in-frame rearrangements. Part of the clones is not present; checked against another copy, under half of the missing clones reflect an unresolved V gene, and the others are unexplained. Clone size and the V and J calls come from that table; the DNA yielded D and trimming. This sample has some 140,000 clones in its table, and about 82% of those were observed once. The top ten clones comprise approximately 2% of the sample. The data stem from a study of cytomegalovirus exposure and HLA in healthy donors (TCRdb year 2017). Background for the entire study: According to a later analysis, the roughly 130 validation repertoires were produced on the same platform as the approximately 610 repertoires of the first cohort. Along with the approximately 700-subject first cohort, a separate validation cohort of over 90 different subjects was used. The aim of the study was to test whether cataloging public T cell receptors could identify signatures of past pathogen exposure. The study combined high-throughput TCR immunosequencing, statistical association of individual TCRs with disease status, and machine learning to predict cytomegalovirus infection status. Results and caveats for the whole study, not just this receptor: A later analysis lacked HLA typing for the validation cohort, so it scored co-occurrence in that cohort across all 110 or so repertoires. A total of 150 to 200 TCR beta chains were listed by the study as associated with cytomegalovirus. Three of the identified cytomegalovirus-associated TCR beta chains were confirmed in vitro to be specific for cytomegalovirus antigens. Most TCR sequences were observed very rarely across donors, whereas some public TCRs were present in many individuals. It was suggested by the authors that the approach could potentially be generalized to other disease states and immunological phenotypes. Of the cluster scores, roughly 95% were above 0 in a later analysis, which found that TCRs clustered in the first cohort also tended to co-occur in the 95 to 150 validation repertoires. The classifier was reported to diagnose cytomegalovirus status with high specificity and sensitivity in both the original cohort and the validation cohort.

The CDR3 covers 15 residues, taking in both the cysteine and the phenylalanine. Of the read, only the CDR3 DNA is kept; its 45 bases are in frame from base 1. CDR1 and CDR2, looked up from the germline V gene, are SGHTA and FQGNSA. After removal of 1 base from V and 4 bases from J, the junction retains 4 bases not matched to a gene. The donors were included in the validation cohort of 120 subjects, a group kept apart from the roughly 700-subject first cohort. This TCR derives from a human donor in good health. The rearranged segments are TRBV7-2 and TRBJ1-3; TRBD1 fits 7 bases in the junction. Input material: PBMCs. The nucleotide sequence is given as TGTGCCAGCAGCTTAGAGGGGGCTGGAGGAAACACCATATATTTT. Its coded protein is CASSLEGAGGNTIYF.